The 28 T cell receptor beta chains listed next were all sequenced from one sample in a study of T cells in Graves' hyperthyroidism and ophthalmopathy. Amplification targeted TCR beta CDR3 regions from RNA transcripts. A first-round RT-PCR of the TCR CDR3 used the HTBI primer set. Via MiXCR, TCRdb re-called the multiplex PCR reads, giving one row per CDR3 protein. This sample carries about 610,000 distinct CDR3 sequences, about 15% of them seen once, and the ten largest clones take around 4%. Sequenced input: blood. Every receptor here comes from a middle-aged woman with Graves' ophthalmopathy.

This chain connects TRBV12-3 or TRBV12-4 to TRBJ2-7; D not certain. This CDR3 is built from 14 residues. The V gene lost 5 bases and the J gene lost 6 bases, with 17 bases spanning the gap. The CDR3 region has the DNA TGTGCCAGCAGTGACACGGTGACTCCTCCCGAGCAGTACTTC. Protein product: CASSDTVTPPEQYF.

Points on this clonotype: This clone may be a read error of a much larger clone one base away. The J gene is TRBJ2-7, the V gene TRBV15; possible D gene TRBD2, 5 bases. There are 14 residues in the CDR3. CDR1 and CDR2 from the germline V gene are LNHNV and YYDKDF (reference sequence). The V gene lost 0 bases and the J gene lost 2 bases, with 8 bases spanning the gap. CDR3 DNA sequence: TGTGCCACCAGCAGAGATCACGGGGCCTACGAGCAGTACTTC. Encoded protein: CATSRDHGAYEQYF.

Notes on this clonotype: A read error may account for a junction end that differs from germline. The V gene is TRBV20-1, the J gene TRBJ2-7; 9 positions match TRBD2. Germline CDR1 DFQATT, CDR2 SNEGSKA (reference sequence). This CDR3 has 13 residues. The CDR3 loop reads CSARETSGLLGDF. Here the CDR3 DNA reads TGCAGTGCTAGAGAGACTAGCGGCCTTCTAGGGGACTTC.

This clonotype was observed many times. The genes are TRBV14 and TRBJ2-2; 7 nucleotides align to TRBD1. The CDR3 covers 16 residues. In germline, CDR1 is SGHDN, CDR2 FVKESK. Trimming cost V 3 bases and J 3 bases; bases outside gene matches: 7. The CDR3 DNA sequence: TGTGCCAGCAGCCATAGGACAGGCGCCTACACCGGGGAGCTGTTTTTT. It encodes CASSHRTGAYTGELFF.

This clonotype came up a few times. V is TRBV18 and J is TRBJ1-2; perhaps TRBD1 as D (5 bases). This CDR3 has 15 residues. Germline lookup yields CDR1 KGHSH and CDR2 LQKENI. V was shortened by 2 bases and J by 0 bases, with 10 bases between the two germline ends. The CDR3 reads CASSPFPGSNYGYTF. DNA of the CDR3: TGTGCCAGCTCACCATTTCCAGGGTCTAACTATGGCTACACCTTC.

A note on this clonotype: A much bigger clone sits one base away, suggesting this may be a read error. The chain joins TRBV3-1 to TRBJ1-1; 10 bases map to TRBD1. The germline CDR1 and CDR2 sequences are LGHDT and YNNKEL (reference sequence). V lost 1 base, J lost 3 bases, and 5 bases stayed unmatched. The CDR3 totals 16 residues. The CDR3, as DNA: TGTGCCAGCAGCCAAGGTAGGGACAGGGGAGACACTGAAGCTTTCTTT. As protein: CASSQGRDRGDTEAFF.

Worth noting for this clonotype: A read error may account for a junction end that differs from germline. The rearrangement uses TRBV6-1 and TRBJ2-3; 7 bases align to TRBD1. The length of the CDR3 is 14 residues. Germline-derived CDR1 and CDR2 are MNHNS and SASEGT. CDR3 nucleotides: TGTGCCAGCAGTGAATCACACGGGACAGCTACGCAGTATTTT. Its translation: CASSESHGTATQYF.

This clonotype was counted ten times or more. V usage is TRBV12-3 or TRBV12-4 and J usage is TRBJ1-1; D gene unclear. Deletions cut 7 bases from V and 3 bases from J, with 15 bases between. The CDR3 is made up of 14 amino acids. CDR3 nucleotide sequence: TGTGCCAGCACCATATCCTTCGGGGACACTGAAGCTTTCTTT. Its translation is CASTISFGDTEAFF.

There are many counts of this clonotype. CDR3 DNA sequence: TGTGCCAGCACCCTGGGGGAGACAGAAGCTTTCTTT. Translated, it gives CASTLGETEAFF. The chain carries TRBV12-3 or TRBV12-4 and TRBJ1-1; D might be TRBD1 (5 bases). V dropped 7 bases and J dropped 8 bases, with 14 bases sitting between them. This CDR3 contains 12 residues.

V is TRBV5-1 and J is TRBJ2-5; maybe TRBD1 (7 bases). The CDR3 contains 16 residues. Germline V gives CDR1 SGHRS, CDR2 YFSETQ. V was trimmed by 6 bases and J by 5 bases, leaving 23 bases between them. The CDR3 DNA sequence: TGCGCCAGCACCCGTAGTGGTCAGGGGGGACTCGAGACCCAGTACTTC. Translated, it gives CASTRSGQGGLETQYF.

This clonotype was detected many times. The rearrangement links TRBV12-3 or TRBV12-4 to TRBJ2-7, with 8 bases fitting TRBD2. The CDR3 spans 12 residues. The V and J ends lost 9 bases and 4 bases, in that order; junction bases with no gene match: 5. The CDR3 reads CASLGLEYEQYF. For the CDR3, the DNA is TGTGCCAGTTTGGGACTAGAATACGAGCAGTACTTC.

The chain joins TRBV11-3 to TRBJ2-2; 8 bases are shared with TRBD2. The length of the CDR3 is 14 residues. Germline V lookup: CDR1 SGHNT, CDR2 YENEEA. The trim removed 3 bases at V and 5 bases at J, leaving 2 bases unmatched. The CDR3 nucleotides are TGTGCCAGCAGCTTTCCGGGAGGGACCGGGGAGCTGTTTTTT. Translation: CASSFPGGTGELFF.

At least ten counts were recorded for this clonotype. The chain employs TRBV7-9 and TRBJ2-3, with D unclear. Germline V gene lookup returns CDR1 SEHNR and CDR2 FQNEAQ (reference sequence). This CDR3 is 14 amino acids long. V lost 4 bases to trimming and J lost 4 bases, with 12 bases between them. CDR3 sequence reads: CASSSSTRADTQYF. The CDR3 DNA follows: TGTGCCAGCAGCTCCTCGACGCGCGCAGATACGCAGTATTTT.

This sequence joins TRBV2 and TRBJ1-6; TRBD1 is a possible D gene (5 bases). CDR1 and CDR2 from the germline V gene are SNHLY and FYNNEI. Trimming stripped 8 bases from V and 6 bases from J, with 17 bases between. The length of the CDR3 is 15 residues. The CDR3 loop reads CASAGGGSSNSPLHF. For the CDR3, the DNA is TGTGCCAGCGCCGGTGGGGGGAGCTCTAATTCACCCCTCCACTTT.

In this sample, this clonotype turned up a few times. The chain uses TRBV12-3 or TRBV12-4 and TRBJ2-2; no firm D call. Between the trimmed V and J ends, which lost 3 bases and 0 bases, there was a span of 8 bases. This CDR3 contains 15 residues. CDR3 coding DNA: TGTGCCAGCAGTTTTAGAGGTTCGAACACCGGGGAGCTGTTTTTT. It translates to CASSFRGSNTGELFF.

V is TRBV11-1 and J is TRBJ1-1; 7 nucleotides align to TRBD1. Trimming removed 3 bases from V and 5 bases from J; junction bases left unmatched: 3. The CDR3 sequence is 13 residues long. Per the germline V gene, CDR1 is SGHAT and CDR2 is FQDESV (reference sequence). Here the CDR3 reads CASSLAGQTEAFF. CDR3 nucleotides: TGTGCCAGCAGCTTGGCGGGACAGACTGAAGCTTTCTTT.

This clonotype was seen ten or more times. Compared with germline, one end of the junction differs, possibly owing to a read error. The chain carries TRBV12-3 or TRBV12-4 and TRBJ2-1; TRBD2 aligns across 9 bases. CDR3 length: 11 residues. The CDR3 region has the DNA TGTGCCAGCTCACGGGGGACTAGCCCAATCTTC. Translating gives CASSRGTSPIF.

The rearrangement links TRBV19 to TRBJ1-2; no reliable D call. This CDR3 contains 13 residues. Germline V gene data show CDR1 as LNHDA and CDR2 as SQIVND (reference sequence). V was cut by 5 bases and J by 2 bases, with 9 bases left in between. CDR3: CASSSQENYGYTF. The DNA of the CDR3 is TGTGCCAGTAGTTCCCAGGAGAACTATGGCTACACCTTC.

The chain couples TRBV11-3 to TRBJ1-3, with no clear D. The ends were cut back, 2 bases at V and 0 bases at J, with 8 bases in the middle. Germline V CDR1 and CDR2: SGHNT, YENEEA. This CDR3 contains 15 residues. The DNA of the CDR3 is TGTGCCAGCAGCTTACGAGCAGCCTCTGGAAACACCATATATTTT. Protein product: CASSLRAASGNTIYF.

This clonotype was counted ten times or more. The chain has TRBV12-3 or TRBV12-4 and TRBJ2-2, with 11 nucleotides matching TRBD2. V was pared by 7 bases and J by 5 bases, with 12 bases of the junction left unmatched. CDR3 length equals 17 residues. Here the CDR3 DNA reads TGTGCCAGCAACCACTTACTAGCGGGAGAAAGGACCGGGGAGCTGTTTTTT. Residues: CASNHLLAGERTGELFF.

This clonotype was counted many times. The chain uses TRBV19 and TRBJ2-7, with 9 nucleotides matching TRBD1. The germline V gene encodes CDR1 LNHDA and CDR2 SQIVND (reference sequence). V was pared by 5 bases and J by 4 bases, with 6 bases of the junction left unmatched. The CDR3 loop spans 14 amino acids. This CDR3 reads CASSVYRGPYEQYF. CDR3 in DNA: TGTGCCAGTAGTGTCTACAGGGGGCCATACGAGCAGTACTTC.

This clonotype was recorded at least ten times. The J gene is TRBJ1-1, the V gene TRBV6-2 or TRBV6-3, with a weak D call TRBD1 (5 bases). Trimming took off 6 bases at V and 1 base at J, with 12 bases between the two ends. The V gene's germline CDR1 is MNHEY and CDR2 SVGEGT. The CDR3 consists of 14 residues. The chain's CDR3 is CASSPAQGNTEAFF. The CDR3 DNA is TGTGCCAGCAGCCCCGCTCAGGGGAACACTGAAGCTTTCTTT.

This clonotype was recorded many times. CDR3 loop: CSVERQGGSEQYF. The DNA for the CDR3 is TGCAGCGTTGAAAGACAGGGGGGGAGCGAGCAGTACTTC. The V gene is TRBV29-1, the J gene TRBJ2-7; 9 nucleotides line up with TRBD1. J was trimmed by 6 bases and V by 2 bases; bases with no gene match: 5. There are 13 residues in the CDR3. Germline V gene lookup returns CDR1 SQVTM and CDR2 ANQGSEA.

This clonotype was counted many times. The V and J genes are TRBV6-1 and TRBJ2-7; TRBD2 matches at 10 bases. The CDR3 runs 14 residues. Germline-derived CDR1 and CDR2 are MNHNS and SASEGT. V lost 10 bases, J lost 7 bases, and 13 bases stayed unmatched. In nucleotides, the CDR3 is TGTGCCACCTCTACTAGCGGGATAGGGGGTGAGCAGTACTTC. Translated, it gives CATSTSGIGGEQYF.

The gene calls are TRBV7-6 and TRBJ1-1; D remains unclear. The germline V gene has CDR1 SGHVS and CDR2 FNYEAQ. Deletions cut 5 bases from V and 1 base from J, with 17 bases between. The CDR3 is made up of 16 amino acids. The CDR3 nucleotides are TGTGCCAGCAGCCAAACGTCGTCCATTTGGAACACTGAAGCTTTCTTT. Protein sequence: CASSQTSSIWNTEAFF.

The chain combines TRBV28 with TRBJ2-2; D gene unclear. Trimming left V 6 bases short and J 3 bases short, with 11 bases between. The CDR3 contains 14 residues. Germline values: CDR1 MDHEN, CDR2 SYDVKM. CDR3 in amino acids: CASSLRWDTGELFF. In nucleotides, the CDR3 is TGTGCCAGCAGCCTACGTTGGGACACCGGGGAGCTGTTTTTT.

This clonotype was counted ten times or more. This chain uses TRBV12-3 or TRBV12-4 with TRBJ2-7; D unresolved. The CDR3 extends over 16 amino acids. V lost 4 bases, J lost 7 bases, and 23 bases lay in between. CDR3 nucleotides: TGTGCCAGCAGTTCCTACCCCCTGAAAGGGCTGGGGGAGCAGTACTTC. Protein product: CASSSYPLKGLGEQYF.

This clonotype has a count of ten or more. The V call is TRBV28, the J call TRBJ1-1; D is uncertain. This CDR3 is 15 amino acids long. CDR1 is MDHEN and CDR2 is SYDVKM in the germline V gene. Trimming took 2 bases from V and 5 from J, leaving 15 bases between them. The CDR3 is CASSLRVEGKTEAFF. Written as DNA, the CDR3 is TGTGCCAGCAGTTTAAGAGTCGAAGGGAAGACTGAAGCTTTCTTT.